One sample yielded the 12 T cell receptor beta chains listed below, sequenced in a study of early T cells in non-severe SARS-CoV-2 infection. In TCRdb, the 5' RACE reads were re-called with MiXCR into one record per CDR3 protein. The sample has 80,000 to 100,000 distinct CDR3 sequences; about 15% are singletons. The sequencing input was whole blood. The receptors derive from an adult who was a healthcare worker with PCR-confirmed SARS-CoV-2 infection or an uninfected control (not recorded which).

This clonotype counts as medium-sized (0.01 to 0.1%). This chain uses TRBV10-1 with TRBJ2-3; tentative D call: TRBD2 (6 bases). The CDR3 consists of 15 residues. Germline CDR1 WNHNN, CDR2 SYGVQD (reference sequence). Trimming pared 2 bases from V and 4 bases from J, leaving 13 bases between. CDR3 amino acids: CASSEPTGGSDTQYF. CDR3 nucleotide sequence: TGCGCCAGCAGTGAGCCAACCGGGGGTTCAGATACGCAGTATTTT.

This clonotype was seen only a few times. This chain uses TRBV6-2 or TRBV6-3 with TRBJ2-1; 8 positions agree with TRBD2. Unmatched junction bases numbered 5, after V lost 1 base and J lost 6 bases. This CDR3 has 15 amino acids. Germline CDR1 MNHEY, CDR2 SVGEGT. The CDR3 DNA sequence: TGTGCCAGCAGTTACTTCGGGGGGGCGAGCAATGAGCAGTTCTTC. Amino acids: CASSYFGGASNEQFF.

The rearrangement joins TRBV27 to TRBJ1-5; tentatively, D is TRBD1 (6 bases). This CDR3 is 16 amino acids long. Looked up from germline, CDR1 is MNHEY and CDR2 is SMNVEV (reference sequence). With 5 bases removed from V and 4 bases from J, the gap between germline ends came to 18 bases. CDR3 residues: CASSRGTGQNNQPQHF. In DNA form, the CDR3 reads TGTGCCAGCAGTCGAGGGACCGGACAGAATAATCAGCCCCAGCATTTT.

For this clonotype: The junction and the germline gene differ at one end; a read error may be behind it. The rearrangement joins TRBV9 to TRBJ1-5, with 8 bases matching TRBD1. Germline values: CDR1 SGDLS, CDR2 YYNGEE. The CDR3 length is 16 residues. The CDR3 DNA is TGTGCCAGCAGCCCCACGGACAGGGATTACAATCCGCCCCAGCATTTT. It specifies CASSPTDRDYNPPQHF.

J is TRBJ2-7 and V is TRBV12-5; D is unclear. This CDR3 has 14 residues. CDR1 LGHNT and CDR2 FRNRAP come from the germline V gene. Trimming removed 0 bases at V and 1 base at J, with 7 bases between. CDR3 sequence reads: CASGLVGRSYEQYF. In DNA form, the CDR3 reads TGTGCTAGTGGTTTGGTAGGCAGGTCCTACGAGCAGTACTTC. Supplemented by reference TRBV12-5 and TRBJ2-7, the full variable domain reads DARVTQTPRHKVTEMGQEVTMRCQPILGHNTVFWYRQTMMQGLELLAYFRNRAPLDDSGMPKDRFSAEMPDATLATLKIQPSEPRDSAVYFCASGLVGRSYEQYFGPGTRLTVT.

This clonotype was counted a few times. The chain links TRBV28 to TRBJ2-7; 10 nucleotides agree with TRBD1. CDR1 is MDHEN, CDR2 SYDVKM, per germline. CDR3 length: 15 residues. V trimming: 5 bases; J trimming: 0 bases; junction bases outside the gene matches: 4. CDR3 sequence reads: CASSPRTGGSYEQYF. The CDR3 DNA is TGTGCCAGCAGTCCTAGGACAGGGGGCTCCTACGAGCAGTACTTC.

This clonotype was observed a few times. The rearrangement joins TRBV20-1 to TRBJ1-6; 8 bases map to TRBD1. The CDR3 is 15 residues long. Per germline, CDR1 DFQATT and CDR2 SNEGSKA (reference sequence). The junction had 9 bases not matched to a gene; V was cut back by 4 bases and J by 7 bases. The CDR3 is CSATQDRENNSPLHF. DNA of the CDR3: TGCAGTGCTACCCAGGACAGGGAAAACAATTCACCCCTCCACTTT.

The chain recombines TRBV7-2 with TRBJ1-1; D remains ambiguous. V was clipped by 5 bases and J by 1 base, with 8 bases between them. In germline, CDR1 is SGHTA, CDR2 FQGNSA. The CDR3 is 13 residues long. CDR3 in DNA: TGTGCCAGCAGCACTATTAGGAACACTGAAGCTTTCTTT. Amino acid sequence: CASSTIRNTEAFF.

The chain joins TRBV11-2 to TRBJ1-1; D might be TRBD1 (5 bases). Germline V gives CDR1 SGHAT, CDR2 FQNNGV. V dropped 0 bases and J dropped 4 bases, with 9 bases sitting between them. This CDR3 is 14 amino acids long. The CDR3 DNA is TGTGCCAGCAGCTTAGAACGAGACAGCACTGAAGCTTTCTTT. It translates to CASSLERDSTEAFF.

The chain joins TRBV20-1 to TRBJ2-5; D remains unclear. The CDR3 sequence is 12 residues long. Germline V gene lookup returns CDR1 DFQATT and CDR2 SNEGSKA (reference sequence). V lost 3 bases and J 2 bases, leaving 7 bases between the germline ends. The DNA of the CDR3 is TGCAGTGCTAGTCAGACACAAGAGACCCAGTACTTC. Its protein is CSASQTQETQYF.

This chain links TRBV7-2 with TRBJ1-1; tentatively, D is TRBD1 (5 bases). CDR3 length equals 13 residues. Germline V gives CDR1 SGHTA, CDR2 FQGNSA. Trimming removed 6 bases from V and 1 base from J, with 9 bases in between. The CDR3 DNA reads TGTGCCAGCAGTCAAACAGGGAACACTGAAGCTTTCTTT. Its protein product is CASSQTGNTEAFF.

In this sample, this clonotype turned up a few times. This CDR3 reads CASSTRALAGPSVQETQYF. The CDR3 region has the DNA TGTGCCAGCAGCACGAGAGCCCTAGCGGGGCCCTCGGTCCAAGAGACCCAGTACTTC. The J gene is TRBJ2-5, the V gene TRBV7-2, with 9 positions matching TRBD2. This CDR3 has 19 residues. After removal of 5 bases from V and 1 base from J, the junction contained 17 bases not matched to a gene. CDR1 is SGHTA, CDR2 FQGNSA, per germline.